Listed here is a single TCR beta chain. This specimen comes from a study of blood T cell repertoires in COVID-19. Study summary: The United States, Italy and Spain were the sources of the acute and convalescent COVID-19 samples. PBMCs, B-cell-depleted T cells, or T cells provided the cDNA or gDNA that made up the material.

Authors' data handling: Estimates of nucleated cell counts were drawn from the amplification of reference gene primers. This table comes from immunoSEQ multiplex PCR, and its TCRdb copy is limited to in-frame clones, with some not included. V, J and clone size are those of that table, while D and trimming were read from the DNA. The sample gives tens of thousands of clones, 88% of which show up once; about 20% is in the top ten. Germline CDR1 reads KGHSH; CDR2 reads LQKENI. CDR3 length: 18 amino acids. Trimming removed 4 bases from V and 0 bases from J; junction bases left unmatched: 4. This sequence joins TRBV18 and TRBJ2-1; 15 bases align to TRBD2. The sequence was obtained from a man between 65 and 85 years old in a cohort sampled during active COVID-19. Specimen: peripheral blood. The CDR3 spells CASSRGTSGGSSYNEQFF. The CDR3 nucleotides are TGTGCCAGCTCACGGGGGACTAGCGGGGGGAGCTCCTACAATGAGCAGTTCTTC. Drawing the rest from reference TRBV18 and TRBJ2-1, the complete variable domain is NAGVMQNPRHLVRRRGQEARLRCSPMKGHSHVYWYRQLPEEGLKFMVYLQKENIIDESGMPKERFSAEFPKEGPSILRIQQVVRGDSAAYFCASSRGTSGGSSYNEQFFGPGTRLTVL.